Sequencing of this T cell receptor (beta chain) was carried out in a study of shared clonotypes between healthy human individuals. Healthy HIV-negative adults with no recent acute infections or vaccinations were recruited as donors. There are 19 residues in the CDR3. Per the germline V gene, CDR1 is SNHLY and CDR2 is FYNNEI. The V gene end was trimmed by 4 bases and the J gene end by 0 bases; junction bases not matched to a gene: 10. The authors split each subset's genomic DNA evenly across several immunoSEQ plates. Unsorted PBMC contributed approximately 300 ng DNA, 30,000 or so T cell genomes, to each replicate PCR. Study processing details: Quality scores were absent from the junction-only immunoSEQ sequences, so filtering differed. Sequencing was performed with immunoSEQ multiplex PCR; in TCRdb, only in-frame clones are kept and a portion is missing. That table supplies the V and J calls and clone size; D and trimming were determined from the DNA. The sample contains some 510,000 clones, less than 85% of which appear only once.

The chain combines TRBV2 with TRBJ2-3, with 13 bases fitting TRBD2. This clonotype was sampled from a woman in her thirties or forties in good health. Some clones in this sample may be carry-over from other donors' samples. Sample: PBMCs. CDR3 DNA: TGTGCCAGCAGTGGGACTAGCGGGAGAAATTGGGTTAGCACAGATACGCAGTATTTT. Its translation: CASSGTSGRNWVSTDTQYF.